This TCR beta chain was identified during a study of blood T cell repertoires in COVID-19. Whole-study context: Both acute and convalescent COVID-19 samples were obtained from the United States, Italy and Spain. The cDNA or gDNA used as material had been derived from T cells, B-cell-depleted T cells, or PBMCs.

Clones were sequenced by immunoSEQ multiplex PCR, and TCRdb holds only the in-frame ones, with some missing. Here the sample spans 200,000 to 250,000 clones, 87% being singletons. V was trimmed by 0 bases and J by 6 bases, leaving 24 bases between them. Germline V CDR1 and CDR2: MNHEY, SMNVEV (reference sequence). CDR3 length: 18 amino acids. The sequenced sample was peripheral blood. The sequence was obtained from a woman aged 18-29 years who had recovered from COVID-19. The gene calls are TRBV27 and TRBJ2-7, with a tentative D call TRBD2 (6 bases). Written as DNA, the CDR3 is TGTGCCAGCAGTTTATCGTGGGGGTGGGCCGGCATGGGGGGCGAGCAGTACTTC. Amino acid sequence: CASSLSWGWAGMGGEQYF.